This entry is about one TCR beta chain. The antigen remains undetermined. The method was immunoSEQ multiplex PCR; TCRdb's version includes in-frame clones alone and lacks a portion of them. The table has 55,000 to 65,000 clones, roughly nine tenths seen once. This record belongs to a study of T cells in localized non-small cell lung cancer. Study results and caveats: Adjacent uninvolved lung tissue had the highest T cell clonality, exceeding tumor. Analysis by sequencing included only one tumor region, so heterogeneity remains possible.

V shed 7 bases and J shed 5 bases, with 9 bases lying between them. The CDR3 loop spans 13 amino acids. Germline V gene lookup returns CDR1 MDHEN and CDR2 SYDVKM. The rearrangement links TRBV28 to TRBJ1-6; no clear D. The receptor was isolated from a man aged 35 to 69 with stage I lung adenocarcinoma. This specimen was peripheral blood, taken before any cancer treatment. Written as DNA, the CDR3 is TGTGCCAGCAACAGAGCCAATAATTCACCCCTCCACTTT. It translates to CASNRANNSPLHF.